This T cell receptor beta chain was found in a study of vaccination effects on CD4 cells after COVID-19. Profiling relied on immunoSEQ multiplex PCR, and the TCRdb table lists in-frame clones only, not all of them. This sample has around 25,000 clones, with 81% found just once. With regard to this clone: Its antigen is unidentified.

Using viral peptide pools, the ViraFEST assay grew out antigen-specific CD4+ T cells prior to sequencing. Investigators separated out CD4+ T cells once approximately 11 days of culture had passed. It was two doses of either the BNT162b2 or mRNA-1273 vaccine that participants received. With roughly 9.5 ug/ml peptides and around 9.6 IU/ml IL-2, over 1.5 million PBMC per well were cultured. The CDR3 has 15 residues. Trimming stripped 1 base from V and 1 base from J, with 8 bases between. Germline V gives CDR1 SGHAT, CDR2 FQNNGV. V and J are TRBV11-2 and TRBJ1-5; D is possibly TRBD1 (5 bases). The receptor was isolated from a human donor who received a COVID-19 vaccine. Some clones in this sample may be carry-over from other donors' samples. This specimen was CD4+ T cells from PBMCs cultured with SARS-CoV-2 spike peptides, taken after COVID-19 vaccination. The CDR3 loop reads CASSLAGGSNQPQHF. The CDR3 DNA reads as TGTGCCAGCAGCTTAGCCGGGGGGAGCAATCAGCCCCAGCATTTT.